This T cell receptor (beta chain) originates from a study of blood T cell repertoires in COVID-19. V shed 2 bases and J 2 bases; nucleotides not matched to a gene: 0. CDR1 and CDR2 from the germline V gene are LGHNA and YSLEER. CDR3 size: 15 residues. The study drew participants aged about 18 to 95 years from about two dozen US areas. Which cohort a participant joined came from the clinical history participants gave. Only in-frame clones appear in the TCRdb table, and some are missing; sequencing was by immunoSEQ multiplex PCR. This repertoire shows 150,000 to 250,000 clones, 80% to 90% found once; its top ten account for 12%.

The V gene is TRBV4-3, the J gene TRBJ2-1; 10 bases match TRBD2. The clonotype originates from a man between 40 and 49 years old who had recovered from COVID-19. The material sequenced was PBMCs or T cells enriched from blood (not recorded which). CDR3 protein: CASSQLAGAYNEQFF. The CDR3 region has the DNA TGCGCCAGCAGCCAACTAGCGGGAGCCTACAATGAGCAGTTCTTC.